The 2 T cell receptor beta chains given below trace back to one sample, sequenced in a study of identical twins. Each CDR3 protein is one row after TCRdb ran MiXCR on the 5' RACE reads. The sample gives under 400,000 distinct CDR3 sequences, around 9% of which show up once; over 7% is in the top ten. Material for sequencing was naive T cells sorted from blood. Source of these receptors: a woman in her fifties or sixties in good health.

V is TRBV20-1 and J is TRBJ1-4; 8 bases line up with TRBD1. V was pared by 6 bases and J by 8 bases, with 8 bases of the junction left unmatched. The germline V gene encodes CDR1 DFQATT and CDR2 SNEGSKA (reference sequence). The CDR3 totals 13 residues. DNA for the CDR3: TGCAGTGCCAAGGACAGGGTAGGGGAAAAACTGTTTTTT. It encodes CSAKDRVGEKLFF.

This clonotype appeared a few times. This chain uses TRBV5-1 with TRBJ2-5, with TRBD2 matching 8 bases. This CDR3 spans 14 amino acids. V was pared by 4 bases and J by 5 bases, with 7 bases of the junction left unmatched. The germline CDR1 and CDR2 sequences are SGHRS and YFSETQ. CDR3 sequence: CASSPSGRGETQYF. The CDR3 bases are TGCGCCAGCAGCCCGAGCGGGAGAGGGGAGACCCAGTACTTC.